A single sample gave rise to the 15 T cell receptor beta chains below, sequenced in a study of blood T cells in healthy people across ages. A second roughly 7 to 11 cycle PCR used barcoded and J-beta primers. One entry per CDR3 protein, called by TCRdb with MiXCR from the 5' RACE reads. The sample has hundreds of thousands of distinct CDR3 sequences; about 30% are singletons. Sequencing was done on a sample of blood. The receptors here all came from an elderly woman in good health.

This clonotype appeared many times. In DNA, the CDR3 is TGCAGTGCTAGTTTTTTTGACCGAAACTATGGCTACACCTTC. It specifies CSASFFDRNYGYTF. The rearrangement links TRBV20-1 to TRBJ1-2; D ambiguous. The V end was cut by 3 bases, the J end by 2 bases, with 13 bases between. The CDR3 consists of 14 residues. Per germline, CDR1 DFQATT and CDR2 SNEGSKA (reference sequence).

This chain connects TRBV5-1 to TRBJ1-2, with unresolved D. The V end was cut by 0 bases, the J end by 6 bases, with 15 bases between. This CDR3 has 15 amino acids. Germline-derived CDR1 and CDR2 are SGHRS and YFSETQ. The CDR3 loop is CASSLAAGNLDGYTF. DNA for the CDR3: TGCGCCAGCAGCTTGGCGGCAGGAAATCTTGATGGCTACACCTTC.

As concerns this clonotype: A junction boundary mismatches the germline segment, possibly from a read error. J is TRBJ2-1 and V is TRBV6-1, with TRBD1 as a possible D gene (6 bases). Germline V CDR1 and CDR2: MNHNS, SASEGT. CDR3 size: 16 residues. The CDR3 loop is CASRDDRLSSHNEQFF. The CDR3 bases are TGTGCCAGCAGAGACGACAGGCTAAGCTCCCACAATGAGCAGTTCTTC.

V usage is TRBV27 and J usage is TRBJ1-2; D is perhaps TRBD1 (5 bases). The CDR3 covers 14 residues. With 2 bases removed from V and 10 bases from J, the gap between germline ends came to 17 bases. CDR1 is MNHEY and CDR2 is SMNVEV in the germline V gene (reference sequence). CDR3 nucleotides: TGTGCCAGCAGTTTAGGTCCGTTCGGGGCGGCCTACACCTTC. Protein: CASSLGPFGAAYTF.

Remarks on this clonotype: A single base separates this from a much larger clone, so it may be a read error. This chain links TRBV6-5 with TRBJ2-1, with D perhaps matching TRBD2 (6 bases). V lost 6 bases and J 4 bases, leaving 10 bases between the germline ends. Looked up from germline, CDR1 is MNHEY and CDR2 is SVGAGI. The CDR3 is 13 residues long. The CDR3 here is CASSGEAYNEQFF. The DNA for the CDR3 is TGTGCCAGCAGCGGGGAGGCATACAATGAGCAGTTCTTC.

This clonotype has a count of ten or more. The chain combines TRBV28 with TRBJ2-5; D uncertain. The CDR3 runs 14 residues. Germline values: CDR1 MDHEN, CDR2 SYDVKM. Trimming stripped 3 bases from V and 7 bases from J, with 15 bases between. CDR3 DNA: TGTGCCAGCAGTTTGGGCCCTAAAGTGGGGACCCAGTACTTC. It translates to CASSLGPKVGTQYF.

This clonotype showed up just a few times. Given a much more abundant clone one base away, this may be a read error. The chain employs TRBV5-1 and TRBJ2-1; D is ambiguous. The J call may be wrong; the DNA end is better matched by TRBJ2-7. This CDR3 spans 15 amino acids. The V gene's germline CDR1 is SGHRS and CDR2 YFSETQ. CDR3 amino acids: CASSFRQESYNEQYF. CDR3 sequence (DNA): TGCGCCAGCAGCTTTCGGCAGGAGAGTTACAATGAGCAGTACTTC.

This clonotype appeared a few times. This may be a read error, as it is one base from a much larger clone. The chain has TRBV20-1 and TRBJ2-1; D call uncertain. V lost 7 bases and J lost 8, with 9 bases in between. This CDR3 is built from 10 residues. Germline V gene data show CDR1 as DFQATT and CDR2 as SNEGSKA (reference sequence). The DNA of the CDR3 is TGCAGTGTCGGTAGGGATGAGCAGTTCTTC. It is translated as CSVGRDEQFF.

The J gene is TRBJ2-3, the V gene TRBV29-1, with a tentative D call TRBD1 (5 bases). The CDR3 is made up of 13 amino acids. Trimming pared 7 bases from V and 2 bases from J, leaving 13 bases between. Germline-derived CDR1 and CDR2 are SQVTM and ANQGSEA. Here the CDR3 reads CSGRVGITDTQYF. The CDR3 DNA is TGCAGCGGCAGGGTGGGGATCACAGATACGCAGTATTTT.

The rearrangement joins TRBV28 to TRBJ1-1, with D unresolved. CDR3 length: 15 amino acids. CDR1 and CDR2 from the germline V gene are MDHEN and SYDVKM. Trimming removed 1 base at V and 3 bases at J, with 12 bases between. The CDR3 sequence: CASSLFGSSDTEAFF. CDR3 sequence (DNA): TGTGCCAGCAGTTTATTTGGGAGTTCTGACACTGAAGCTTTCTTT.

This clonotype was seen repeatedly, ten times or more. The chain employs TRBV20-1 and TRBJ2-7; D uncertain. This CDR3 has 13 residues. V was shortened by 2 bases and J by 0 bases, with 8 bases between the two germline ends. Per germline, CDR1 DFQATT and CDR2 SNEGSKA (reference sequence). The CDR3 is CSARFGSSYEQYF. For the CDR3, the DNA is TGCAGTGCTAGATTTGGCAGCTCCTACGAGCAGTACTTC.

Concerning this clonotype: Just one base apart from a much larger clone, this may be a read error. The chain links TRBV5-1 to TRBJ2-1, with D unresolved. Germline assignment: CDR1 SGHRS and CDR2 YFSETQ. V dropped 4 bases and J dropped 8 bases, with 10 bases sitting between them. The CDR3 contains 12 residues. The CDR3 is CASSRSYDEQFF. The CDR3 bases are TGCGCCAGCAGCCGGAGTTACGATGAGCAGTTCTTC.

This chain connects TRBV5-8 to TRBJ2-5; 8 nucleotides match TRBD2. The CDR3 runs 16 residues. V lost 2 bases to trimming and J lost 2 bases; unmatched junction nucleotides: 8. Germline CDR1 reads SGHTS; CDR2 reads YDEGEE. CDR3 bases: TGTGCCAGCAGCTTAAAACCGGGACTAGGACAAGAGACCCAGTACTTC. It translates to CASSLKPGLGQETQYF. Full variable domain (remainder filled in from reference TRBV5-8 and TRBJ2-5): EAGVTQSPTHLIKTRGQQATLRCSPISGHTSVYWYQQALGLGLQFLLWYDEGEERNRGNFPPRFSGRQFPNYSSELNVNALELEDSALYLCASSLKPGLGQETQYFGPGTRLLVL.

This sequence joins TRBV30 and TRBJ2-7; 12 bases align to TRBD1. CDR1 and CDR2 (germline): GTSNPN, SVGIG (reference sequence). The length of the CDR3 is 16 residues. Unmatched junction bases numbered 14, after V lost 5 bases and J lost 6 bases. CDR3 DNA: TGTGCCTGGCTGGGACTTTCCGGGACAGGGGGCGCCGAGCAGTACTTC. It translates to CAWLGLSGTGGAEQYF.

This rearrangement joins TRBV2 to TRBJ2-2, with D possibly being TRBD1 (6 bases). Per germline, CDR1 SNHLY and CDR2 FYNNEI. V was pared by 7 bases and J by 6 bases, with 15 bases between. This CDR3 has 14 residues. The CDR3 region has the DNA TGTGCCAGCACCGAAATCAGGGGCCCCGGGGAGCTGTTTTTT. Protein: CASTEIRGPGELFF.